The clone carrying this T cell receptor (beta chain) was detected once. The data originate from a study of blood T cell repertoires in COVID-19. The overall study: Material from acute and convalescent COVID-19 was sourced from the United States, Italy and Spain. The cDNA or gDNA used as material had been derived from T cells, B-cell-depleted T cells, or PBMCs.

Source study methods: The authors estimated nucleated cell counts from reference gene primer amplification. Profiling relied on immunoSEQ multiplex PCR, and the TCRdb table lists in-frame clones only, not all of them. D and trimming come from the DNA, and the V and J calls and clone size come from that table. This table holds over 150,000 clones, roughly nine tenths found once. The germline CDR1 and CDR2 sequences are SGHRS and YFSETQ. This CDR3 spans 15 amino acids. With 3 bases clipped from V and 5 bases from J, the junction kept 5 bases outside the gene matches. This sequence originates from a man between 65 and 85 years old with active or convalescent COVID-19. The J gene is TRBJ2-3, the V gene TRBV5-1; 11 bases line up with TRBD2. Sequenced input: peripheral blood. The CDR3 sequence is CASSSLSGGGDTQYF. The CDR3 DNA follows: TGCGCCAGCAGCTCCCTTAGCGGGGGGGGAGATACGCAGTATTTT. Complete variable domain (other parts from reference TRBV5-1 and TRBJ2-3): KAGVTQTPRYLIKTRGQQVTLSCSPISGHRSVSWYQQTPGQGLQFLFEYFSETQRNKGNFPGRFSGRQFSNSRSEMNVSTLELGDSALYLCASSSLSGGGDTQYFGPGTRLTVL.